This T cell receptor (beta chain) derives from a study of neurological immune-mediated disorders. The study, taken as a whole, reports: The greatest TCR clonal expansion occurred in HTLV-1-associated myelopathy and the least in multiple sclerosis, which fell below healthy controls.

This CDR3 contains 15 residues. The germline V and J ends were trimmed by 3 bases and 3 bases, with 15 bases remaining between them. Germline CDR1 is MDHEN and CDR2 is SYDVKM. This clonotype has at least ten counts. Its antigen is not known. The cDNA was generated by 5'RACE with 10-nucleotide random UMIs. TCRdb re-derived calls from the 5' RACE reads in MiXCR, one entry per CDR3 protein. The sample shows 55,000 to 75,000 distinct CDR3 sequences, roughly an eighth of them seen only once. As for time point: longitudinal time-point 1 (baseline). 2 million unsorted PBMCs were stored in RNAlater at -80 °C before RNA extraction.

The rearrangement joins TRBV28 to TRBJ2-7, with a weak D call TRBD2 (6 bases). Sequencing used PBMCs. This TCR was sampled from a female donor with HTLV-1-associated myelopathy (HAM/TSP). This CDR3 reads CASSFMGGGSYEQYF. CDR3 bases: TGTGCCAGCAGTTTTATGGGAGGAGGCAGCTACGAGCAGTACTTC.